Listed here are 23 T cell receptor beta chains from one sample, sequenced in a study of esophageal squamous cell carcinoma under preoperative chemotherapy. The time point denotes: after preoperative PTX-NDP chemotherapy. TCRdb called the PCR reads again in MiXCR, with one record for every CDR3 protein. The table includes about 11,000 distinct CDR3 sequences, almost 65% detected once. The specimen was taken from a patient given preoperative chemotherapy. The receptors come from a human donor with esophageal squamous cell carcinoma. The donor label of this sample is uncertain.

This sequence joins TRBV11-3 and TRBJ2-2; TRBD2 matches at 14 bases. The junction had 7 bases not matched to a gene; V was cut back by 4 bases and J by 6 bases. This CDR3 comprises 17 residues. Germline CDR1 is SGHNT and CDR2 is YENEEA. The CDR3 region has the DNA TGTGCCAGCAGCTCCCCATCGACTAGCGGGAGGGCCGGGGAGCTGTTTTTT. It specifies CASSSPSTSGRAGELFF.

The V call is TRBV6-1, the J call TRBJ2-4; TRBD1 is a possible D gene (5 bases). CDR1 and CDR2 from the germline V gene are MNHNS and SASEGT. Trimming left V 6 bases short and J 0 bases short, with 15 bases between. CDR3 size: 16 residues. The CDR3 DNA reads as TGTGCCAGCAGCGAATTGGGGCTAAGAGCCAAAAACATTCAGTACTTC. It is translated as CASSELGLRAKNIQYF.

This clonotype was seen more than once but under ten times. The chain links TRBV6-1 to TRBJ2-4; D may correspond to TRBD1 or TRBD2 (5 bases each). CDR1 and CDR2 (germline): MNHNS, SASEGT. The CDR3 is made up of 11 amino acids. Between the trimmed V and J ends, which lost 8 bases and 13 bases, there was a span of 15 bases. The CDR3 loop is CASSWGNEQYF. Here the CDR3 DNA reads TGTGCCAGCTCGTGGGGGAATGAGCAGTACTTC.

At least ten counts were recorded for this clonotype. The chain uses TRBV7-2 and TRBJ2-1; the D gene could be TRBD1 or TRBD2 (5 bases each). The DNA matches TRBJ2-7 better at its end, which makes the J call doubtful. The CDR3 is 14 residues long. Germline V gene data show CDR1 as SGHTA and CDR2 as FQGNSA. CDR3 in DNA: TGTGCCAGCAGGCAGAGGGACGGCTTAGGGGAGCAGTACTTC. It specifies CASRQRDGLGEQYF.

V usage is TRBV12-3 or TRBV12-4 and J usage is TRBJ2-3; tentative D call: TRBD1 (5 bases). The CDR3 runs to 13 residues. Trimming took off 7 bases at V and 6 bases at J, with 14 bases between the two ends. CDR3 amino acids: CASTPAPGDTQYF. In DNA, the CDR3 is TGTGCCAGCACCCCGGCCCCAGGGGATACGCAGTATTTT.

The chain recombines TRBV12-5 with TRBJ2-1; 14 bases agree with TRBD2. CDR3 size: 15 residues. Germline V gene data show CDR1 as LGHNT and CDR2 as FRNRAP. V shed 6 bases, J shed 8 bases, and the junction held 6 bases outside the gene matches. The DNA for the CDR3 is TGTGCTAGTGGACCGGGGACTAGCGGGAGCCATGAGCAGTTCTTC. Amino acids: CASGPGTSGSHEQFF.

The chain couples TRBV6-1 to TRBJ1-1; a possible D gene is TRBD1 (5 bases). The CDR3 contains 13 residues. V lost 7 bases and J 1 base, leaving 10 bases between the germline ends. Germline V CDR1 and CDR2: MNHNS, SASEGT. The CDR3 DNA is TGTGCCAGCAACCGGGGCTCGAACACTGAAGCTTTCTTT. Residues: CASNRGSNTEAFF.

The rearrangement links TRBV6-1 to TRBJ2-4, with D possibly being TRBD2 (6 bases). The end of the DNA fits TRBJ2-1 better, so the J call may be wrong. CDR1 and CDR2 from the germline V gene are MNHNS and SASEGT. This CDR3 is 16 amino acids long. The CDR3: CASIHLLGGPGNEQFF. The DNA of the CDR3 is TGTGCCAGCATCCACCTATTGGGGGGTCCCGGCAATGAGCAGTTCTTC.

In its sample, this clonotype was seen a few times. This sequence joins TRBV6-1 and TRBJ2-1; 8 positions agree with TRBD2. V trimming: 2 bases; J trimming: 7 bases; junction bases outside the gene matches: 4. Germline V lookup: CDR1 MNHNS, CDR2 SASEGT. The CDR3 extends over 14 amino acids. In nucleotides, the CDR3 is TGTGCCAGCAGTGAACGGGAGGGCGGGAATGAGCAGTTCTTC. It encodes CASSEREGGNEQFF.

V and J are TRBV6-1 and TRBJ2-2, with D perhaps TRBD1 (6 bases). The CDR3 covers 14 residues. Germline assignment: CDR1 MNHNS and CDR2 SASEGT. The V gene lost 4 bases and the J gene lost 7 bases, with 13 bases spanning the gap. CDR3 sequence: CASSALGDIGELFF. The CDR3, as DNA: TGTGCCAGCAGTGCCCTAGGGGACATCGGGGAGCTGTTTTTT.

The chain carries TRBV14 and TRBJ2-1, with TRBD2 matching over 14 bases. Germline assignment: CDR1 SGHDN and CDR2 FVKESK. J lost 6 bases, V lost 6 bases, and 10 bases had no gene match. This CDR3 is built from 17 residues. The CDR3 protein is CASSPIFGTSGSNEQFF. In DNA form, the CDR3 reads TGTGCCAGCAGTCCAATCTTCGGGACTAGCGGGAGCAATGAGCAGTTCTTC.

In its sample, this clonotype was seen a few times. The chain employs TRBV6-1 and TRBJ2-1; 14 bases are a match to TRBD2. Germline-derived CDR1 and CDR2 are MNHNS and SASEGT. The CDR3 totals 15 residues. The trim removed 6 bases at V and 2 bases at J, leaving 0 bases unmatched. CDR3 bases: TGTGCCAGCAGGGGACTAGCGGGAGCCTACAATGAGCAGTTCTTC. Translated, it gives CASRGLAGAYNEQFF.

The gene calls are TRBV6-1 and TRBJ2-1; 9 bases agree with TRBD2. V trimming: 10 bases; J trimming: 4 bases; junction bases outside the gene matches: 23. The CDR3 length is 19 residues. Germline CDR1 MNHNS, CDR2 SASEGT. This chain's CDR3 is CATYARGPQTSGKYNEQFF. The DNA for the CDR3 is TGTGCCACTTACGCCAGGGGTCCCCAGACTAGCGGAAAATACAATGAGCAGTTCTTC.

On this clonotype: A junction end diverges from the germline sequence, so it may reflect a read error. The chain has TRBV10-3 and TRBJ2-5; D might be TRBD1 or TRBD2, each matching 6 bases. Germline V gene lookup returns CDR1 ENHRY and CDR2 SYGVKD. CDR3 length: 15 residues. The CDR3 DNA reads TGTGCCGTGGGCAAGGGGGACTGTGGCACAGAGACGCAGTACTTT. This gives the protein CAVGKGDCGTETQYF.

This clonotype rates as medium-sized (0.01 to 0.1%). This chain uses TRBV6-1 with TRBJ2-5, with TRBD2 identical over 9 bases. Germline V gives CDR1 MNHNS, CDR2 SASEGT. V lost 0 bases, J lost 5 bases, and 19 bases stayed unmatched. The CDR3 length is 20 residues. The CDR3 region has the DNA TGTGCCAGCAGTGAAGCCCGCCTCTGGACTAGCGCCATGAGGGTGGAGACCCAGTACTTC. Protein product: CASSEARLWTSAMRVETQYF.

This clonotype was picked up a small number of times. The junction differs from germline at one of its ends, possibly a read error. V and J are TRBV6-1 and TRBJ2-3; D is tentatively TRBD1 or TRBD2 (5 bases each). CDR1 is MNHNS, CDR2 SASEGT, per germline. The CDR3 extends over 16 amino acids. The CDR3 bases are TGTGCCAGCAGGGAATTTGGGGGAAGCGACCCAGAGACGCAGTATTTC. As protein: CASREFGGSDPETQYF.

In this sample, this clonotype turned up many times. The chain links TRBV12-3 or TRBV12-4 to TRBJ2-4; a weak D match, TRBD2 (6 bases). V was clipped by 4 bases and J by 0 bases, with 7 bases between them. The CDR3 has 14 amino acids. This CDR3 reads CASSWGVAKNIQYF. Written as DNA, the CDR3 is TGTGCCAGCAGTTGGGGGGTAGCCAAAAACATTCAGTACTTC.

By proportion, this clonotype is medium-sized (0.01 to 0.1%). The chain combines TRBV6-5 with TRBJ2-1; tentative D call: TRBD1 (5 bases). The assigned J gene may be wrong: the sequence end matches TRBJ2-7 better. The CDR3 contains 14 residues. The germline gives CDR1 MNHEY, CDR2 SVGAGI. CDR3 protein: CASSYEVQGYEQYF. CDR3 in DNA: TGTGCCAGCAGTTACGAGGTGCAGGGCTACGAGCAGTACTTC.

The sample holds one count of this clonotype. The gene calls are TRBV6-1 and TRBJ2-4; 12 bases are a match to TRBD2. The CDR3 covers 17 residues. CDR1 is MNHNS, CDR2 SASEGT, per germline. The trim removed 2 bases at V and 10 bases at J, leaving 12 bases unmatched. The CDR3 nucleotides are TGTGCCAGCAGTGAACTAGCGGGAGGGGGTGCCAAAGAGATTCAGTACTTC. Protein product: CASSELAGGGAKEIQYF.

This clonotype was picked up a small number of times. The rearrangement joins TRBV6-1 to TRBJ2-5; D is ambiguous. The ends were cut back, 1 base at V and 4 bases at J, with 10 bases in the middle. The length of the CDR3 is 14 residues. The germline V gene has CDR1 MNHNS and CDR2 SASEGT. As DNA, the CDR3 is TGTGCCAGCAGTGAAGGGAGCGAGTCAGAGACCCAGTACTTC. Residues: CASSEGSESETQYF.

The chain uses TRBV6-1 and TRBJ2-3; either TRBD1 or TRBD2 may fit D (5 bases each). The CDR3 totals 17 residues. Trimming stripped 7 bases from V and 12 bases from J, with 32 bases between. The germline CDR1 and CDR2 sequences are MNHNS and SASEGT. The CDR3 sequence: CASIAGRGEFSTDTQYF. CDR3 bases: TGTGCCAGCATCGCGGGTAGGGGAGAGTTCAGCACAGACACTCAGTATTTT.

The rearrangement uses TRBV5-1 and TRBJ2-3, with 11 positions matching TRBD2. The CDR3 has 17 residues. Germline V gene data show CDR1 as SGHRS and CDR2 as YFSETQ. V lost 0 bases and J lost 2; bases outside the gene matches: 5. DNA of the CDR3: TGCGCCAGCAGCTTGGGGGGGACTAGCGGCCACACAGATACGCAGTATTTT. As protein: CASSLGGTSGHTDTQYF.

The chain carries TRBV6-5 and TRBJ2-1, with 8 bases fitting TRBD2. Germline CDR1 and CDR2: MNHEY and SVGAGI. This CDR3 region has 15 residues. V lost 2 bases to trimming and J lost 7 bases; unmatched junction nucleotides: 7. The CDR3 sequence is CASSYAGTRGNEQFF. The CDR3 coding sequence is TGTGCCAGCAGTTACGCCGGGACTAGGGGTAATGAGCAGTTCTTC.